This is a list of T cell receptor beta chains from one sample in a study of cytomegalovirus exposure and HLA in healthy donors. TCRdb's copy holds only in-frame clones and misses some; the assay was immunoSEQ multiplex PCR. The table lists 250,000 to 400,000 clones, 70% to 90% of them singletons. The sample comprised PBMCs. The source of these receptors is a man aged 25-40 years in good health and CMV-seronegative. CDR3s include the opening cysteine and the closing phenylalanine or tryptophan. The order of the fields is J gene, clone size, V gene, D gene, CDR3 DNA, CDR3 protein. A D gene is named only where the DNA matches it firmly. For some rows the clone size is stated as once, few or many, or as a class when expanded; others skip it.

TRBJ1-2 - TRBV6-5 - TGTGCCAGCAGTCCGAACGGGCGGGCTAACTATGGCTACACCTTC CASSPNGRANYGYTF
TRBJ2-7 - TRBV18 TRBD2 TGTGCCAGCTCAGAGGACTCGGGGGGATACGAGCAGTACTTC CASSEDSGGYEQYF
TRBJ2-5 - TRBV11-1 TRBD2 TGTGCCAGCAGCTTCCCGGGACTAGCAAAGACCCAGTACTTC CASSFPGLAKTQYF
TRBJ2-5 - TRBV5-1 TRBD2 TGCGCCAGCAGCTGGAGCGGGGTTCAAGAGACCCAGTACTTC CASSWSGVQETQYF
TRBJ2-7 - TRBV4-1 - TGCGCCAGCAGCCAAGATGGAGGGACCACCTACGAGCAGTACTTC CASSQDGGTTYEQYF
TRBJ1-3 - TRBV7-9 - TGTGCCAGCAGCCCACCTGGGGCCAGCTCTGGAAACACCATATATTTT CASSPPGASSGNTIYF
TRBJ2-1 - TRBV7-9 - TGTGCCAGCAGCCCCGACGGGGATGAGCAGTTCTTC CASSPDGDEQFF
TRBJ1-3 - TRBV7-9 TRBD1 TGTGCCAGCAACAAACGCCCGGGACAGGAAGAATTGTCTGGAAACACCATATATTTT CASNKRPGQEELSGNTIYF
TRBJ2-3 - TRBV18 TRBD1 TGTGCCAGCTCACGACGGACAGGATTTACAGATACGCAGTATTTT CASSRRTGFTDTQYF
TRBJ1-2 - TRBV5-5 TRBD1 TGTGCCAGCAGCTTGGAAGGCCGGGACAGATTCTATGGCTACACCTTC CASSLEGRDRFYGYTF
TRBJ2-1 - TRBV10-2 - TGCGCCAGCAGTGAGTGGGCCCCTTATGGGGGGGCCGGTGAGCAGTTCTTC CASSEWAPYGGAGEQFF
TRBJ2-7 - TRBV7-9 - TGTGCCAGCAGCTTCCCGGGACTTTCCTACGAGCAGTACTTC CASSFPGLSYEQYF
TRBJ2-7 - TRBV5-1 - TGCGCCAGCAGCCCCTACGCCTCCTACGAGCAGTACTTC CASSPYASYEQYF
TRBJ2-6 - TRBV6-6 - TGTGCCAGCAGACGAGACAGCTCTGGGGCCAACGTCCTGACTTTC CASRRDSSGANVLTF
TRBJ2-1 - TRBV30 TRBD2 TGTGCCTGGAGCGTACTAGCGGGGGGGGAGCAGTTCTTC CAWSVLAGGEQFF
TRBJ2-1 - TRBV2 TRBD2 TGTGCCAGCACGGCTAGCGGGGGGGGGAATGAGCAGTTCTTC CASTASGGGNEQFF
TRBJ2-7 - TRBV5-1 TRBD2 TGCGCCAGCACTCCAAACGTTGGGACTACCTACGAGCAGTACTTC CASTPNVGTTYEQYF
TRBJ2-2 - TRBV10-2 TRBD2 TGCGCCAGCAGTGGGCTTAGCGGGGGCCGGGACACCGGGGAGCTGTTTTTT CASSGLSGGRDTGELFF
TRBJ2-1 - TRBV10-3 - TGTGCCATCAGTTTCCCCGGGGGCAATGAGCAGTTCTTC CAISFPGGNEQFF
TRBJ2-7 - TRBV5-5 - TGTGCCAGCAGCCCCAATCCCTTGGAGGGGGCGCCGTACGAGCAGTACTTC CASSPNPLEGAPYEQYF
TRBJ2-1 many TRBV13 - TGTGCCAGCAGCTTAACAGGGAATGAGCAGTTCTTC CASSLTGNEQFF
TRBJ2-1 - TRBV27 - TGTGCCAGCAGTTTATCACTTCCCCCTAGGGAGTTGTTCTTC CASSLSLPPRELFF
TRBJ1-5 few TRBV5-5 TRBD1 TGTGCCAGCAGCTTGGTAGAGGGGGCGGGTCAGCCCCAGCATTTT CASSLVEGAGQPQHF
TRBJ2-1 - TRBV7-2 TRBD2 TGTGCCAGCAGCAGTGCGCGGGGGGCCGTCTCCTACAATGAGCAGTTCTTC CASSSARGAVSYNEQFF
TRBJ2-3 - TRBV20-1 - TGCAGTGCCCCGACAGATACGCAGTATTTT CSAPTDTQYF
TRBJ2-7 - TRBV7-9 TRBD1 TGTGCCAGCAGCACGACGAATACAGGGGAAGGATACGAGCAGTACTTC CASSTTNTGEGYEQYF
TRBJ2-1 - TRBV9 TRBD2 TGTGCCAGCAGCTTTAGCGGGGGCTCCTACAATGAGCAGTTCTTC CASSFSGGSYNEQFF
TRBJ1-3 - TRBV29-1 - TGCAGCGTTGGTGGCGGGGCTGGAAACACCATATATTTT CSVGGGAGNTIYF
TRBJ2-7 few TRBV5-6 TRBD1 TGTGCCAGCAGCTTGGCCTTCGGGACAGGGACGTACGAGCAGTACTTC CASSLAFGTGTYEQYF
TRBJ1-5 once TRBV4-1 - TGCGCCAGCAGCCAGGTTACCGACAATTATCAGCCCCAGCATTTT CASSQVTDNYQPQHF
TRBJ1-1 once TRBV6-5 - TGTGCCAGCAGTTACTCATTCGGGGTGAACACTGAAGCTTTCTTT CASSYSFGVNTEAFF
TRBJ1-5 - TRBV19 - TGTGCCAGTAGTGCCACCCCAGGGATTAATCAGCCCCAGCATTTT CASSATPGINQPQHF
TRBJ2-1 - TRBV5-5 - TGTGCCAGCAGCTTACCTTCACTGATCTCCTACAATGAGCAGTTCTTC CASSLPSLISYNEQFF
TRBJ1-5 few TRBV6-5 - TGTGCCAGCAGTTTTACCACGGGGCAGGGGAATCAGCCCCAGCATTTT CASSFTTGQGNQPQHF
TRBJ2-5 - TRBV7-9 - TGTGCCAGCAGCTCTCCTTTCCTCCCGGAGACCCAGTACTTC CASSSPFLPETQYF
TRBJ2-1 - TRBV19 TRBD1 TGTGCCAGTAGTATTATACAGGGGTTTGTCAATGAGCAGTTCTTC CASSIIQGFVNEQFF
TRBJ1-1 - TRBV18 - TGTGCCAGCTCAGCAATGCAGTTGAACACTGAAGCTTTCTTT CASSAMQLNTEAFF
TRBJ2-5 - TRBV6-6 - TGTGCCAGCAGTTACTCGAGTACAGCCGAACAAGAGACCCAGTACTTC CASSYSSTAEQETQYF
TRBJ1-2 - TRBV5-4 - TGTGCCAGCAGCAGCATTGATAACTATGGCTACACCTTC CASSSIDNYGYTF